This T cell receptor beta chain was sequenced for a study of Ad26.COV2.S vaccination and SARS-CoV-2 variants. Study overall: Intramuscularly, Ad26.COV2.S was given either once or twice, 56 days apart.

Trimming took 7 bases from V and 2 from J; bases not matched to a gene: 8. The length of the CDR3 is 15 residues. Treatment noted: over 15 received Ad26.COV2.S at low or high dose, single or two shots; about five received placebo; per-sample allocation not given. Samples came from day 63 after the first vaccine or placebo injection. Sequenced by immunoSEQ multiplex PCR; TCRdb stores in-frame clones only, minus some. The sample lists 300,000 to 400,000 clones; approximately 86% were seen once. The rearrangement links TRBV23-1 to TRBJ1-5; 7 bases align to TRBD1. TRBV23-1 is placed among ORFs of uncertain function. The receptor's source is a person aged 18-60 years who received the Ad26.COV2.S COVID-19 vaccine or a placebo. The sequences come from peripheral blood, collected in a trial of Ad26.COV2.S vaccine versus placebo. CDR3 coding DNA: TGCGCCAGCACCCTCGGGAGGGGGCGCAATCAGCCCCAGCATTTT. Translation: CASTLGRGRNQPQHF.